The 22 T cell receptor beta chains below come from one sample, sequenced in a study of early T cells in non-severe SARS-CoV-2 infection. TCRdb fed the 5' RACE reads into MiXCR, producing one record per CDR3 protein. The sample consists of 70,000 to 95,000 distinct CDR3 sequences, 10% to 12% of them appearing once. Sequenced: whole blood. These receptors were taken from an adult who was a healthcare worker with PCR-confirmed SARS-CoV-2 infection or an uninfected control (not recorded which).

This clonotype was found many times. The chain has TRBV19 and TRBJ1-6; D unclear. This CDR3 has 15 residues. Germline V gene data show CDR1 as LNHDA and CDR2 as SQIVND (reference sequence). Trimming took off 5 bases at V and 0 bases at J, with 8 bases between the two ends. The CDR3 loop reads CASSLGGSYNSPLHF. CDR3 sequence (DNA): TGTGCCAGTAGTCTGGGCGGCTCCTATAATTCACCCCTCCACTTT.

In its sample, this clonotype was seen many times. The chain couples TRBV28 to TRBJ2-2; D is uncertain. CDR1 is MDHEN, CDR2 SYDVKM, per germline. The CDR3 consists of 14 residues. V lost 4 bases and J 5 bases, leaving 11 bases between the germline ends. The CDR3 is CASSSRRRTGELFF. The CDR3 nucleotides read TGTGCCAGCAGTTCCCGGCGACGTACCGGGGAGCTGTTTTTT. The full variable domain, completed using reference TRBV28 and TRBJ2-2, is DVKVTQSSRYLVKRTGEKVFLECVQDMDHENMFWYRQDPGLGLRLIYFSYDVKMKEKGDIPEGYSVSREKKERFSLILESASTNQTSMYLCASSSRRRTGELFFGEGSRLTVL.

A few counts support this clonotype. The chain has TRBV29-1 and TRBJ2-3; D is unclear. CDR1 is SQVTM and CDR2 is ANQGSEA in the germline V gene. The CDR3 is 10 residues long. Trimming shortened V by 7 bases and J by 0 bases, and 2 bases separated the two germline ends. CDR3 nucleotide sequence: TGCAGCGAGAGCACAGATACGCAGTATTTT. It translates to CSESTDTQYF.

This rearrangement joins TRBV6-2 or TRBV6-3 to TRBJ2-1; D perhaps matches TRBD2 (5 bases). Between the trimmed V and J ends, which lost 6 bases and 4 bases, there was a span of 10 bases. There are 13 residues in the CDR3. The V gene's germline CDR1 is MNHEY and CDR2 SVGEGT. The CDR3 DNA reads TGTGCCAGCAGGAGGGCGACGTACAATGAGCAGTTCTTC. This encodes CASRRATYNEQFF.

In this sample, this clonotype turned up a few times. The rearrangement joins TRBV5-1 to TRBJ1-5; the D gene is possibly TRBD1 (5 bases). This CDR3 is built from 15 residues. CDR1 SGHRS and CDR2 YFSETQ come from the germline V gene. V was clipped by 0 bases and J by 1 base, with 8 bases between them. The CDR3 DNA sequence: TGCGCCAGCAGCTTGGCAGGGAACAGCAATCAGCCCCAGCATTTT. It translates to CASSLAGNSNQPQHF.

This clonotype has only a few counts. This chain connects TRBV20-1 to TRBJ2-5, with D possibly TRBD1 on 6 matching bases. V was pared by 2 bases and J by 5 bases, with 12 bases between. The CDR3 spans 13 residues. Germline-derived CDR1 and CDR2 are DFQATT and SNEGSKA (reference sequence). CDR3 DNA: TGCAGTGCTAGAATCCCAGGGGTGGAGACCCAGTACTTC. Translation gives CSARIPGVETQYF.

This clonotype was recorded a few times. J is TRBJ2-4 and V is TRBV20-1, with 8 bases that match TRBD1. The CDR3 has 14 residues. Germline V CDR1 and CDR2: DFQATT, SNEGSKA (reference sequence). V lost 3 bases to trimming and J lost 2 bases; unmatched junction nucleotides: 3. The CDR3 region is CSARTGVSKNIQYF. CDR3 bases: TGCAGTGCTAGGACAGGGGTTTCCAAAAACATTCAGTACTTC.

The rearrangement uses TRBV12-3 or TRBV12-4 and TRBJ2-7; perhaps TRBD1 as D (6 bases). The CDR3 length is 14 residues. V was trimmed by 6 bases and J by 5 bases, leaving 17 bases between them. CDR3 coding DNA: TGTGCCAGCAGCCGCCGGGGCAGGGGAGACGAGCAGTACTTC. It codes for CASSRRGRGDEQYF.

Ten or more counts support this clonotype. The rearrangement links TRBV10-1 to TRBJ2-3; D not certain. Trimming took 8 bases from V and 0 from J, leaving 12 bases between them. Germline CDR1 WNHNN, CDR2 SYGVQD (reference sequence). The CDR3 is made up of 14 amino acids. The CDR3 is CASGEGSSTDTQYF. In DNA form, the CDR3 reads TGCGCCAGCGGGGAAGGGTCTAGCACAGATACGCAGTATTTT.

The chain is built from TRBV30 and TRBJ2-3, with no clear D. The CDR3 covers 14 residues. The germline V and J ends were trimmed by 5 bases and 5 bases, with 17 bases remaining between them. Germline V gene data show CDR1 as GTSNPN and CDR2 as SVGIG (reference sequence). The CDR3 coding sequence is TGTGCCTGGCGGGTCGGCCCACACGGAGATACGCAGTATTTT. Protein product: CAWRVGPHGDTQYF.

This clonotype has a count of ten or more. The chain is built from TRBV29-1 and TRBJ2-1; D gene unclear. CDR1 SQVTM and CDR2 ANQGSEA come from the germline V gene. V lost 4 bases, J lost 2 bases, and 9 bases lay in between. CDR3 length: 13 amino acids. The CDR3 reads CSVGLRAYNEQFF. The CDR3 DNA sequence: TGCAGCGTTGGGCTCAGAGCCTACAATGAGCAGTTCTTC.

The chain joins TRBV3-1 to TRBJ2-3; D is uncertain. V was clipped by 6 bases and J by 4 bases, with 11 bases between them. The CDR3 is 13 residues long. CDR1 is LGHDT, CDR2 YNNKEL, per germline (reference sequence). The CDR3 is CASSPQTADTQYF. The DNA for the CDR3 is TGTGCCAGCAGTCCCCAGACCGCAGATACGCAGTATTTT.

Judged by abundance, this clonotype is medium-sized. The chain uses TRBV5-6 and TRBJ2-1; no clear D gene. The CDR3 contains 14 residues. V gave up 4 bases and J gave up 0 bases, with 8 bases separating them. The V gene's germline CDR1 is SGHDT and CDR2 YYEEEE. This CDR3 reads CASSLSSSYNEQFF. For the CDR3, the DNA is TGTGCCAGCAGCCTCTCTAGCTCCTACAATGAGCAGTTCTTC.

The chain has TRBV4-2 and TRBJ1-1, with D perhaps matching TRBD1 (6 bases). CDR1 and CDR2 (germline): LGHNA, YNFKEQ. V was cut by 4 bases and J by 5 bases, with 11 bases left in between. This CDR3 has 13 residues. The CDR3 loop reads CASSLDRWTEAFF. DNA of the CDR3: TGTGCCAGCAGCCTTGACAGGTGGACTGAAGCTTTCTTT.

In the case of this clonotype: Given a much more abundant clone one base away, this may be a read error. The chain is built from TRBV12-3 or TRBV12-4 and TRBJ1-5; the D is unclear. This CDR3 spans 13 amino acids. CDR3 protein: CTSRPDPDRPQHF. CDR3 DNA sequence: TGTACCAGCAGACCCGACCCAGATCGGCCCCAGCATTTT.

The J gene is TRBJ2-5, the V gene TRBV19; 7 nucleotides align to TRBD1. V shed 3 bases and J 2 bases; nucleotides not matched to a gene: 3. This CDR3 spans 14 amino acids. CDR1 LNHDA and CDR2 SQIVND come from the germline V gene (reference sequence). The CDR3 sequence is CASSIPGQQETQYF. The DNA for the CDR3 is TGTGCCAGTAGTATTCCGGGACAGCAAGAGACCCAGTACTTC.

The V gene is TRBV2, the J gene TRBJ1-2; D remains unclear. Germline V gives CDR1 SNHLY, CDR2 FYNNEI. The CDR3 consists of 13 residues. The ends were cut back, 0 bases at V and 7 bases at J, with 9 bases in the middle. The CDR3: CASSEAAGFGYTF. The DNA for the CDR3 is TGTGCCAGCAGTGAAGCAGCCGGGTTTGGCTACACCTTC. Using reference TRBV2 and TRBJ1-2 for the parts outside the CDR3, the full variable domain is EPEVTQTPSHQVTQMGQEVILRCVPISNHLYFYWYRQILGQKVEFLVSFYNNEISEKSEIFDDQFSVERPDGSNFTLKIRSTKLEDSAMYFCASSEAAGFGYTFGSGTRLTVV.

This clonotype was seen repeatedly, ten times or more. V gene TRBV2 combines with J gene TRBJ2-4; the match to TRBD2 covers 7 bases. In germline, CDR1 is SNHLY, CDR2 FYNNEI. The CDR3 is 17 amino acids. J was trimmed by 0 bases and V by 2 bases; bases with no gene match: 7. The CDR3 nucleotides read TGTGCCAGCAGTGAAAGCCGGGGAGGGCAAGCCAAAAACATTCAGTACTTC. Translated: CASSESRGGQAKNIQYF.

This clonotype was observed many times. The chain is built from TRBV27 and TRBJ1-2; no definite D call. The CDR3 is made up of 18 amino acids. The V gene lost 2 bases and the J gene lost 4 bases, with 23 bases spanning the gap. Germline loops: CDR1 MNHEY, CDR2 SMNVEV (reference sequence). The CDR3 loop reads CASSLAFPHRGGGYGYTF. CDR3 coding DNA: TGTGCCAGCAGTTTAGCCTTTCCCCACCGAGGCGGCGGCTATGGCTACACCTTC.

This sequence joins TRBV7-9 and TRBJ2-5, with 12 bases identical to TRBD2. Germline-derived CDR1 and CDR2 are SEHNR and FQNEAQ (reference sequence). The CDR3 has 16 amino acids. V lost 5 bases, J lost 4 bases, and 8 bases stayed unmatched. The CDR3 region has the DNA TGTGCCAGCAGCCCCCTGACTAGCGGGGGAGGAGAGACCCAGTACTTC. Translation gives CASSPLTSGGGETQYF.

This clonotype has a count of ten or more. This sequence joins TRBV6-6 and TRBJ1-2; 7 bases agree with TRBD1. Germline V gene lookup returns CDR1 MNHNY and CDR2 SVGAGI (reference sequence). V was pared by 5 bases and J by 2 bases, with 5 bases of the junction left unmatched. The CDR3 is 14 residues long. DNA for the CDR3: TGTGCCAGCAGTCCGTTACAGGGGAACTATGGCTACACCTTC. It yields the protein CASSPLQGNYGYTF.

This clonotype was observed at least ten times. The V call is TRBV10-3, the J call TRBJ1-2; the D gene is possibly TRBD1 (5 bases). This CDR3 spans 12 amino acids. Germline V gene sequence: CDR1 ENHRY, CDR2 SYGVKD. V dropped 7 bases and J dropped 4 bases, with 10 bases sitting between them. The CDR3 protein is CAIKKRGYGYTF. For the CDR3, the DNA is TGTGCCATCAAGAAAAGGGGCTATGGCTACACCTTC.